This T cell receptor beta chain stems from a study of T cell repertoires in cytomegalovirus infection. This CDR3 is 15 amino acids long. Germline V gives CDR1 MNHEY, CDR2 SVGAGI. The V and J ends lost 0 bases and 4 bases respectively, with 12 bases between them. Study-wide results and limits: Identification of carriers of CMV plus the relevant HLA was achieved through cumulative public TCR beta family frequency.

TCRdb analysed the reads with MiXCR anew, one entry per CDR3 protein. This sample has 800,000 to 950,000 distinct CDR3 sequences; 30% to 35% occur once, and the top ten carry under 15%. This clonotype has more than one count but fewer than ten. Its antigen is still unknown. This TCR derives from a human donor in good health (CMV status not recorded). Some clones in this sample may be carry-over from other donors' samples. V usage is TRBV6-5 and J usage is TRBJ1-1, with a tentative D call TRBD1 (5 bases). Sequencing used cultured CD8+ T cells from PBMCs, obtained from culture after CMV antigen stimulation. CDR3 DNA sequence: TGTGCCAGCAGTTACTCGACCAGGGCCGGCACTGAAGCTTTCTTT. As protein: CASSYSTRAGTEAFF.